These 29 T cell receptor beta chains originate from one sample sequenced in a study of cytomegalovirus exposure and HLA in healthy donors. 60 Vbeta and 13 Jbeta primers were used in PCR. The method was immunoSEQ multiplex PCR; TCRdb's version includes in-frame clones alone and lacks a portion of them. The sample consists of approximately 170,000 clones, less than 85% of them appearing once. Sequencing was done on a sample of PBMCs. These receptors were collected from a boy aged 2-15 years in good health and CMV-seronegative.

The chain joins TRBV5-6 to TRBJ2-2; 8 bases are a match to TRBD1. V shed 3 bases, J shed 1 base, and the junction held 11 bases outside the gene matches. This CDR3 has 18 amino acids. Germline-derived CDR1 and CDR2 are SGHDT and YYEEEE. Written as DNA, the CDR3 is TGTGCCAGCAGCTCCGGGACAGGCATCCCCCTGAACACCGGGGAGCTGTTTTTT. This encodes CASSSGTGIPLNTGELFF.

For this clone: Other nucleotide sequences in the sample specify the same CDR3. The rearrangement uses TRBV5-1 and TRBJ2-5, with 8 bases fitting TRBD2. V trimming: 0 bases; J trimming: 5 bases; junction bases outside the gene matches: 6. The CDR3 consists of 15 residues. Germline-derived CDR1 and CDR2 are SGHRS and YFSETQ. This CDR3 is CASSLGLAGYETQYF. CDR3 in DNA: TGCGCCAGCAGCTTGGGGCTAGCGGGTTATGAGACCCAGTACTTC.

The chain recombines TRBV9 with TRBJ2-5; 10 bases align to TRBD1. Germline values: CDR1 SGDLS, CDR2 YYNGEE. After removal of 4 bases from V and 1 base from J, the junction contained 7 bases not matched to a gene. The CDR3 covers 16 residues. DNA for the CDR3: TGTGCCAGCAGCCCTCGGGACAGGGGAGGCCAAGAGACCCAGTACTTC. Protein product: CASSPRDRGGQETQYF.

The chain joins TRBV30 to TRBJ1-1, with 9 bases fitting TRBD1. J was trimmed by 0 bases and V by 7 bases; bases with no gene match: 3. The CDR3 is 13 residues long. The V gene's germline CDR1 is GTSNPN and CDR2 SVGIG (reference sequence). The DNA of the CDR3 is TGTGCCTTTCGGACAGGGGTGAACACTGAAGCTTTCTTT. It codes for CAFRTGVNTEAFF.

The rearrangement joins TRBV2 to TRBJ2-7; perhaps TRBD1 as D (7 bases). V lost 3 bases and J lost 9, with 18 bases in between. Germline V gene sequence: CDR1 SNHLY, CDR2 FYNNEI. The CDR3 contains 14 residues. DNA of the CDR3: TGTGCCAGCAGTGACCTGGACAGGCGGGGAGGGCAGTACTTC. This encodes CASSDLDRRGGQYF.

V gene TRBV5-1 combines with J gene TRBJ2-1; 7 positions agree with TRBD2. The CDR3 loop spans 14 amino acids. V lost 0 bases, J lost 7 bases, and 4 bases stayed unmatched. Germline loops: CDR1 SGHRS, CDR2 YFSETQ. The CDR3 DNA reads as TGCGCCAGCAGCTTGGGGGGGACTATTAATGAGCAGTTCTTC. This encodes CASSLGGTINEQFF.

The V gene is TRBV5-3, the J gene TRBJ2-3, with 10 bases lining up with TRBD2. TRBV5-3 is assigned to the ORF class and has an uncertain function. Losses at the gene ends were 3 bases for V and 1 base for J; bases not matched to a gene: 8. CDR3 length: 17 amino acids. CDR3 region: CARSSTLAGVCTDTQYF. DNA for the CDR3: TGTGCCAGAAGCTCCACTCTAGCGGGGGTTTGCACAGATACGCAGTATTTT.

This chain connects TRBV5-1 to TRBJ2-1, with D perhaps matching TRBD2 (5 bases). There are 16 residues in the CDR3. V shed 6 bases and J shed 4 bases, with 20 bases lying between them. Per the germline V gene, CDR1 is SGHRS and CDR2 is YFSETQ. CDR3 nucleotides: TGCGCCAGCAATCGAGGTAGCGTGGGTAGTTACAATGAGCAGTTCTTC. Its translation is CASNRGSVGSYNEQFF.

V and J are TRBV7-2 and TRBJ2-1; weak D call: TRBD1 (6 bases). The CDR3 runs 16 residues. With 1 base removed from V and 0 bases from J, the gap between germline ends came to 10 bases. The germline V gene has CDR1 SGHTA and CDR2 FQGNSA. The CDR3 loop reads CASSLERTVSYNEQFF. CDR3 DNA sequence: TGTGCCAGCAGCTTAGAAAGGACAGTCTCCTACAATGAGCAGTTCTTC. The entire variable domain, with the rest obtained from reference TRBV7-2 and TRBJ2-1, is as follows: GAGVSQSPSNKVTEKGKDVELRCDPISGHTALYWYRQSLGQGLEFLIYFQGNSAPDKSGLPSDRFSAERTGGSVSTLTIQRTQQEDSAVYLCASSLERTVSYNEQFFGPGTRLTVL.

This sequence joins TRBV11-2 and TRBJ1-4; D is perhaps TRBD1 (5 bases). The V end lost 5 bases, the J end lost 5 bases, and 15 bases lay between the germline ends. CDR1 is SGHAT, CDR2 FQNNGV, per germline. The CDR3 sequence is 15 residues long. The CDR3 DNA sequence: TGTGCCAGCAGCCCCGGGGGAGGCGTAAATGAAAAACTGTTTTTT. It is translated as CASSPGGGVNEKLFF.

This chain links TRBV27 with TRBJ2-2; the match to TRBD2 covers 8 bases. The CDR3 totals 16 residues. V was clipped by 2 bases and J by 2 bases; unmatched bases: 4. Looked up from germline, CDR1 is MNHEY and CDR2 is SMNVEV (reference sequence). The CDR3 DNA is TGTGCCAGCAGTTTAATCGGACTAGCTAACACCGGGGAGCTGTTTTTT. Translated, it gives CASSLIGLANTGELFF.

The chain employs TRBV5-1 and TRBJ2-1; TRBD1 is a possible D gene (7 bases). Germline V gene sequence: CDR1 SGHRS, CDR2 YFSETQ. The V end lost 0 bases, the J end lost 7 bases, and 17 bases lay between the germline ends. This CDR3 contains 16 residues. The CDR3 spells CASSLVGQGGPNEQFF. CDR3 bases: TGCGCCAGCAGCTTGGTTGGGCAGGGGGGTCCAAATGAGCAGTTCTTC.

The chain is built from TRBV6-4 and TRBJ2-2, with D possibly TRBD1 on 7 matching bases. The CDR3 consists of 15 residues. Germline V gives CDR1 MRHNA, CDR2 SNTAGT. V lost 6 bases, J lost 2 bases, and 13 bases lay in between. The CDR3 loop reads CASRGGTENTGELFF. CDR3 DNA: TGTGCCAGCAGAGGGGGGACAGAAAACACCGGGGAGCTGTTTTTT.

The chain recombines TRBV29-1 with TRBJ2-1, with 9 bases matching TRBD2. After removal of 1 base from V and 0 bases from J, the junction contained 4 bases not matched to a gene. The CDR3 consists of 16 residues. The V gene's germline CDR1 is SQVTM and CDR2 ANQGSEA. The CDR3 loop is CSVEGTSASSYNEQFF. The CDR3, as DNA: TGCAGCGTTGAAGGGACTAGCGCCAGCTCCTACAATGAGCAGTTCTTC.

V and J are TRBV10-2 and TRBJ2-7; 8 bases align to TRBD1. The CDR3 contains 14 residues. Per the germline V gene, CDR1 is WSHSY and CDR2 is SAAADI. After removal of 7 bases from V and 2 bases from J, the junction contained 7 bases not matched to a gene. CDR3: CASKGQAVPYEQYV. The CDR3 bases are TGCGCCAGCAAGGGACAGGCGGTCCCCTACGAGCAGTACGTC.

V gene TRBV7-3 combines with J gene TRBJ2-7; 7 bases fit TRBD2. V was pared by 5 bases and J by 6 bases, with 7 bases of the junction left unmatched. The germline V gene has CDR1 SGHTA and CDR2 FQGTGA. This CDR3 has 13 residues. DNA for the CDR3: TGTGCCAGCAGCCCGGGGGGAAAGGTCGAGCAGTACTTC. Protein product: CASSPGGKVEQYF.

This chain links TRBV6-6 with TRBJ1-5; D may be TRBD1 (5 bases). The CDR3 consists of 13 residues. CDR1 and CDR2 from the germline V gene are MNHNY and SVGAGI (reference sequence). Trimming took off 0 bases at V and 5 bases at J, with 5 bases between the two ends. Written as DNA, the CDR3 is TGTGCCAGCAGTTACTCAGGGGATCAGCCCCAGCATTTT. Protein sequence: CASSYSGDQPQHF.

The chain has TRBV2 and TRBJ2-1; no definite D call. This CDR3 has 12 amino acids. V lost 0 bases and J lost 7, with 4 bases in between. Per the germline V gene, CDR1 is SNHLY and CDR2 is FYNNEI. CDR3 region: CASSEALNEQFF. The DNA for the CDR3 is TGTGCCAGCAGTGAAGCCTTAAATGAGCAGTTCTTC.

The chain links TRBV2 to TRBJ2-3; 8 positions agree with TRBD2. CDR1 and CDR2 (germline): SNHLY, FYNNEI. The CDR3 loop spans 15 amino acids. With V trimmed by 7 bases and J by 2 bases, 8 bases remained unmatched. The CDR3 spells CASNVIAGFTDTQYF. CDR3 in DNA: TGTGCCAGCAACGTTATAGCGGGGTTCACAGATACGCAGTATTTT.

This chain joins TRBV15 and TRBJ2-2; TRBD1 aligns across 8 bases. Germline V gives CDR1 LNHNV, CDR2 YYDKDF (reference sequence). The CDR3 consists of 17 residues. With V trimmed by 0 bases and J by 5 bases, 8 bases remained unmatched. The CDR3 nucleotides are TGTGCCACCAGCAGAGATCGCGCAGGGGGCCGGACCGGGGAGCTGTTTTTT. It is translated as CATSRDRAGGRTGELFF.

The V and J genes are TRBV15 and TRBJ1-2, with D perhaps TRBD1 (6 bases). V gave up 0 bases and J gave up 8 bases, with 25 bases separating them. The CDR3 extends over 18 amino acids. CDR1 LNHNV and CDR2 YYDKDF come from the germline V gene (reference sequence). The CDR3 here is CATSRDLADRFEVWGYTF. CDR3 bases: TGTGCCACCAGCAGAGACTTGGCCGACAGGTTTGAGGTTTGGGGCTACACCTTC.

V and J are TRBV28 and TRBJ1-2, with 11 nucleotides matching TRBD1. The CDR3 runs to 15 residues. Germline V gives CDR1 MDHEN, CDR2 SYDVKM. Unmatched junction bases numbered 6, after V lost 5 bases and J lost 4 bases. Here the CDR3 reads CASSIGQGAGYGYTF. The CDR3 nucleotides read TGTGCCAGCAGTATTGGACAGGGGGCAGGCTATGGCTACACCTTC.

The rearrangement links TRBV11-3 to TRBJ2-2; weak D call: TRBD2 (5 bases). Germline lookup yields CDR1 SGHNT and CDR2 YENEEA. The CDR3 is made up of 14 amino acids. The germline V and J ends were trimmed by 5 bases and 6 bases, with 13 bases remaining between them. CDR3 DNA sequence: TGTGCCAGCAGCCGTCGTGAGGGAGCCGGGGAGCTGTTTTTT. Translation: CASSRREGAGELFF.

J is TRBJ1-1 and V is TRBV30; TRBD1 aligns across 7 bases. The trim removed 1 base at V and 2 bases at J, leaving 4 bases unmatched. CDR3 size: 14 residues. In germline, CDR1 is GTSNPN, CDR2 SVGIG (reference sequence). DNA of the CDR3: TGTGCCTGGAGTGACGGACAGGCTAACACTGAAGCTTTCTTT. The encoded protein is CAWSDGQANTEAFF.

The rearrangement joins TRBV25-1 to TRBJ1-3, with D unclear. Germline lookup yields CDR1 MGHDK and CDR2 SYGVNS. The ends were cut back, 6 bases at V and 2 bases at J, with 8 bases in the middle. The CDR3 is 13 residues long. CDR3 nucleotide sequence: TGTGCCAGCAGACCGGGAGCTGGAAACACCATATATTTT. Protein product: CASRPGAGNTIYF.

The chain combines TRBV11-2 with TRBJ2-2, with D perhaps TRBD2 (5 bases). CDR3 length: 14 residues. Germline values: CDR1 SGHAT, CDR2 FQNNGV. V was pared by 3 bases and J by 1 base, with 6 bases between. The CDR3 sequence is CASSFGLNTGELFF. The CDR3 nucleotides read TGTGCCAGCAGCTTTGGACTGAACACCGGGGAGCTGTTTTTT.

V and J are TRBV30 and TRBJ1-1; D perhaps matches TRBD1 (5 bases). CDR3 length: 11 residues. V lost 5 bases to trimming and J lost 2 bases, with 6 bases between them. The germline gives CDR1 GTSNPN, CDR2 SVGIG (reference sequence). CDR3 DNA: TGTGCCTGGGGACATAACACTGAAGCTTTCTTT. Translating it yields CAWGHNTEAFF.

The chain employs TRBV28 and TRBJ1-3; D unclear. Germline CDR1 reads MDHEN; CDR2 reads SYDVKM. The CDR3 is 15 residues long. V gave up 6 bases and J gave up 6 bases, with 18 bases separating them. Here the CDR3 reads CASSQTLTRENTIYF. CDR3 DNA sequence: TGTGCCAGCAGCCAAACCTTGACTAGGGAAAACACCATATATTTT.

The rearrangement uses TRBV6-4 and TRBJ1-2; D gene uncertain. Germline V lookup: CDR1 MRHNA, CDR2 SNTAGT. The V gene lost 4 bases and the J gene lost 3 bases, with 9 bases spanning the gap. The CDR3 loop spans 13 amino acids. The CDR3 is CASSGSFHYGYTF. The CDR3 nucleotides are TGTGCCAGCAGTGGCAGTTTTCACTATGGCTACACCTTC.